These 4 T cell receptor beta chains came from one sample sequenced in a study of tumor-infiltrating lymphocytes in localized non-small cell lung cancer (dated by TCRdb to the early 2020s). The method was the immunoSEQ multiplex PCR assay. Here the immuneACCESS table is served through TCRdb, limited to in-frame sequences with V and J called. Missing clones are a known gap in these copies; in checked studies unresolved V genes cover under half, and the rest lacks a known reason. This sample holds approximately 17,000 clones; around three quarters were observed only once. The top ten hold less than 10% of the sample. The material sequenced was lung tumor tissue. The receptors come from a human donor with non-small cell lung cancer.

Comment on this clone: An end of the junction does not agree with germline; a read error may underlie this. CDR3 in amino acids: CASSLAGGSYEQYF. In nucleotides, the CDR3 is TGTGCCAGCAGCCTAGCGGGAGGCTCCTACGAGCAGTACTTC. The gene calls are TRBV7-2 and TRBJ2-7, with TRBD2 matching 11 bases. Germline V CDR1 and CDR2: SGHTA, FQGNSA. CDR3 size: 14 residues.

This chain uses TRBV5-1 with TRBJ1-4; possible D gene TRBD1, 5 bases. This CDR3 contains 15 residues. The V end lost 0 bases, the J end lost 2 bases, and 8 bases lay between the germline ends. Per germline, CDR1 SGHRS and CDR2 YFSETQ. For the CDR3, the DNA is TGCGCCAGCAGCTTGGCGGACAACACTAATGAAAAACTGTTTTTT. Its protein product is CASSLADNTNEKLFF.

This sequence joins TRBV19 and TRBJ1-5; D might be TRBD1 (6 bases). Trimming pared 6 bases from V and 2 bases from J, leaving 17 bases between. CDR3 length equals 16 residues. Looked up from germline, CDR1 is LNHDA and CDR2 is SQIVND (reference sequence). The DNA for the CDR3 is TGTGCCAGTAGAGCACCTCAGGGGAAGGGCAATCAGCCCCAGCATTTT. It translates to CASRAPQGKGNQPQHF.

This clone has a handful of counts. The chain carries TRBV2 and TRBJ1-6; D ambiguous. The CDR3 is 14 residues long. Trimming shortened V by 4 bases and J by 8 bases, and 12 bases separated the two germline ends. Germline V CDR1 and CDR2: SNHLY, FYNNEI. For the CDR3, the DNA is TGTGCCAGCAGTGTCGGGCGGGTGGATTCACCCCTCCACTTT. Protein product: CASSVGRVDSPLHF.